Detailed here is one T cell receptor (beta chain). V gave up 1 base and J gave up 4 bases, with 15 bases separating them. The CDR3 is 16 amino acids. Germline-derived CDR1 and CDR2 are SGHRS and YFSETQ. The sample is drawn from a study of yellow fever vaccine responses in identical twins. MiXCR, applied by TCRdb to the RT-PCR reads, yields one record per CDR3 protein. The repertoire consists of about 1,300 distinct CDR3 sequences, with about nine tenths occurring once and the leading ten covering roughly 20%. The starting material was T cells from blood (PBMCs), unsorted or a sorted subset (not recorded which), obtained before or after yellow fever vaccination (not recorded which). The source of this sequence is a female donor who received the yellow fever vaccine. J is TRBJ2-1 and V is TRBV5-1, with D perhaps TRBD2 (6 bases). The chain's CDR3 is CASSLMTSWGYNEQFF. The DNA of the CDR3 is TGCGCCAGCAGCTTGATGACTAGTTGGGGGTACAATGAGCAGTTCTTC.